The source of this TCR beta chain is a study of naive and memory T cell subsets. Study results and limitations: This RNA-based method may be sensitive to activation-related transcript changes.

The SP2 primer and nested alpha and beta constant region primers amplified ligated cDNA in four rounds. Reverse transcription of blood and skin TCR RNA was primed at alpha and beta constant regions. Using its own MiXCR run on the 5' RACE reads, TCRdb lists one record per CDR3 protein. In the table there are more than 50,000 distinct CDR3 sequences, 6% to 8.5% of which are singletons. TCR cDNA received a 3' ligated oligonucleotide that carried a UMI. RNA was extracted from around 2.7 ml of whole blood of healthy adults. With regard to this clonotype: Its target is unknown.

The V gene's germline CDR1 is MNHNS and CDR2 SASEGT. This CDR3 comprises 14 residues. Trimming removed 3 bases from V and 4 bases from J, with 12 bases in between. This TCR derives from a female donor in good health. V usage is TRBV6-1 and J usage is TRBJ1-1, with D possibly being TRBD1 (6 bases). CDR3 bases: TGTGCCAGCAGTGAGGGGGCTAGGTTCACTGAAGCTTTCTTT. Its protein product is CASSEGARFTEAFF.